A single sample gave rise to the 14 T cell receptor beta chains below, sequenced in a study of cytomegalovirus exposure and HLA in healthy donors. Method: immunoSEQ multiplex PCR; TCRdb's copy keeps in-frame clones and lacks some. The data hold more than 75,000 clones, with 90% to 95% observed a single time. The sequenced sample consisted of PBMCs. All receptors derive from a man aged 18 to 29 in good health and CMV-seronegative.

The chain uses TRBV2 and TRBJ2-5; maybe TRBD1 (6 bases). Germline assignment: CDR1 SNHLY and CDR2 FYNNEI. V lost 5 bases, J lost 2 bases, and 12 bases lay in between. The CDR3 loop spans 14 amino acids. The CDR3 DNA reads as TGTGCCAGCAGTCGGGACAATAATCAAGAGACCCAGTACTTC. Protein product: CASSRDNNQETQYF.

This chain joins TRBV5-6 and TRBJ1-2; D not certain. The CDR3 consists of 12 residues. Germline CDR1 and CDR2: SGHDT and YYEEEE. V lost 2 bases and J lost 3, with 5 bases in between. The CDR3 nucleotides are TGTGCCAGCAGCTTCGGGGACTATGGCTACACCTTC. Translation gives CASSFGDYGYTF.

The chain couples TRBV6-5 to TRBJ1-1; no firm D call. Trimming removed 0 bases at V and 6 bases at J, with 14 bases between. CDR1 and CDR2 from the germline V gene are MNHEY and SVGAGI. This CDR3 contains 15 residues. The CDR3 sequence is CASSYSEVINPEAFF. The CDR3 nucleotides read TGTGCCAGCAGTTACTCGGAGGTTATTAACCCTGAAGCTTTCTTT.

This sequence joins TRBV5-6 and TRBJ1-1; 10 bases match TRBD1. V dropped 3 bases and J dropped 7; count of bases not matched to a gene: 3. The length of the CDR3 is 13 residues. From germline, CDR1 is SGHDT and CDR2 YYEEEE. Here the CDR3 DNA reads TGTGCCAGCAGCTATGACAGGGGGCATGAAGCTTTCTTT. It translates to CASSYDRGHEAFF. The whole variable domain, remainder taken from reference TRBV5-6 and TRBJ1-1, is DAGVTQSPTHLIKTRGQQVTLRCSPKSGHDTVSWYQQALGQGPQFIFQYYEEEERQRGNFPDRFSGHQFPNYSSELNVNALLLGDSALYLCASSYDRGHEAFFGQGTRLTVV.

The chain employs TRBV6-6 and TRBJ1-3; 9 nucleotides agree with TRBD1. The V segment lost 4 bases and the J segment 4 bases; nucleotides outside the gene matches: 5. The CDR3 covers 15 residues. Germline CDR1 and CDR2: MNHNY and SVGAGI (reference sequence). The CDR3 is CASSSGQGKGNTIYF. The CDR3 DNA reads TGTGCCAGCAGTTCCGGACAGGGGAAAGGAAACACCATATATTTT.

This sequence joins TRBV18 and TRBJ1-1; D not certain. Trimming pared 2 bases from V and 0 bases from J, leaving 10 bases between. This CDR3 contains 15 residues. Germline V gives CDR1 KGHSH, CDR2 LQKENI. In DNA, the CDR3 is TGTGCCAGCTCACCAAGCGGAAATTTGAACACTGAAGCTTTCTTT. It is translated as CASSPSGNLNTEAFF. Full variable domain (rest looked up from reference TRBV18 and TRBJ1-1): NAGVMQNPRHLVRRRGQEARLRCSPMKGHSHVYWYRQLPEEGLKFMVYLQKENIIDESGMPKERFSAEFPKEGPSILRIQQVVRGDSAAYFCASSPSGNLNTEAFFGQGTRLTVV.

The chain joins TRBV11-3 to TRBJ1-1; D perhaps matches TRBD1 (5 bases). Germline CDR1 SGHNT, CDR2 YENEEA. CDR3 length: 15 residues. V was pared by 0 bases and J by 4 bases, with 12 bases between. The CDR3 loop reads CASSLEASGGTEAFF. As DNA, the CDR3 is TGTGCCAGCAGCTTAGAGGCCTCGGGGGGCACTGAAGCTTTCTTT.

The CDR3: CASSWTGYTEAFF. The CDR3 nucleotides read TGTGCCAGCAGCTGGACAGGGTACACTGAAGCTTTCTTT. This chain joins TRBV11-3 and TRBJ1-1; 8 nucleotides agree with TRBD1. This CDR3 has 13 amino acids. The V segment lost 4 bases and the J segment 3 bases; nucleotides outside the gene matches: 1. Germline V gene data show CDR1 as SGHNT and CDR2 as YENEEA.

V gene TRBV5-8 combines with J gene TRBJ2-7; 11 bases map to TRBD1. Unmatched junction bases numbered 3, after V lost 4 bases and J lost 3 bases. This CDR3 spans 14 amino acids. Germline lookup yields CDR1 SGHTS and CDR2 YDEGEE. CDR3 coding DNA: TGTGCCAGCAGCCGGGACAGGGGGTTCTACGAGCAGTACTTC. Encoded protein: CASSRDRGFYEQYF. The full variable domain, in which reference TRBV5-8 and TRBJ2-7 provide the parts outside the CDR3, is EAGVTQSPTHLIKTRGQQATLRCSPISGHTSVYWYQQALGLGLQFLLWYDEGEERNRGNFPPRFSGRQFPNYSSELNVNALELEDSALYLCASSRDRGFYEQYFGPGTRLTVT.

The V call is TRBV7-9, the J call TRBJ1-2; TRBD1 might be the D (6 bases). The length of the CDR3 is 15 residues. The ends were cut back, 1 base at V and 4 bases at J, with 13 bases in the middle. Germline V gene lookup returns CDR1 SEHNR and CDR2 FQNEAQ (reference sequence). CDR3 sequence: CASSLGDGQLYGYTF. DNA of the CDR3: TGTGCCAGCAGCTTAGGCGATGGACAGCTCTATGGCTACACCTTC.

The rearrangement links TRBV19 to TRBJ2-1; 12 nucleotides align to TRBD2. This CDR3 region has 16 residues. J was trimmed by 4 bases and V by 3 bases; bases with no gene match: 4. Germline CDR1 reads LNHDA; CDR2 reads SQIVND (reference sequence). CDR3: CASSMMTSGSYNEQFF. As DNA, the CDR3 is TGTGCCAGTAGTATGATGACTAGCGGGAGTTACAATGAGCAGTTCTTC.

The chain links TRBV7-9 to TRBJ2-7, with 8 bases aligning to TRBD2. Losses at the gene ends were 5 bases for V and 2 bases for J; bases not matched to a gene: 5. This CDR3 is built from 14 residues. Germline assignment: CDR1 SEHNR and CDR2 FQNEAQ (reference sequence). The chain's CDR3 is CASSPAGAPYEQYF. CDR3 coding DNA: TGTGCCAGCAGCCCAGCGGGGGCACCCTACGAGCAGTACTTC.

The gene calls are TRBV9 and TRBJ1-3; D uncertain. The CDR3 consists of 11 residues. Germline CDR1 is SGDLS and CDR2 is YYNGEE. Trimming left V 5 bases short and J 4 bases short, with 4 bases between. CDR3 region: CASRGGNTIYF. In DNA, the CDR3 is TGTGCCAGCAGGGGCGGAAACACCATATATTTT. Combining the CDR3 with reference TRBV9 and TRBJ1-3 gives the whole variable domain DSGVTQTPKHLITATGQRVTLRCSPRSGDLSVYWYQQSLDQGLQFLIQYYNGEERAKGNILERFSAQQFPDLHSELNLSSLELGDSALYFCASRGGNTIYFGEGSWLTVV.

The J gene is TRBJ1-4, the V gene TRBV27; D unclear. Germline CDR1 is MNHEY and CDR2 is SMNVEV (reference sequence). CDR3 size: 15 residues. V was cut by 0 bases and J by 3 bases, with 8 bases left in between. The CDR3: CASSLSGSSNEKLFF. The DNA of the CDR3 is TGTGCCAGCAGTTTATCGGGGAGTTCTAATGAAAAACTGTTTTTT.